This T cell receptor beta chain was profiled in a study of long-term antiretroviral therapy in people with HIV. Study-wide points: Repertoire dominance by clones expanded before ART was seen at all time points. Blood dates from the mid-2000s to the late 2010s, possibly under older ART regimens.

CDR1 and CDR2 from the germline V gene are LNHDA and SQIVND (reference sequence). Trimming shortened V by 8 bases and J by 7 bases, and 26 bases separated the two germline ends. This CDR3 has 16 residues. The assay used was immunoSEQ (version v3.0), run at survey level. Sequenced by immunoSEQ multiplex PCR; TCRdb stores in-frame clones only, minus some. The profile shows around 39,000 clones, 80% to 85% of them singletons. Remarks on this clone: Its antigen is not known.

At minimum, one pre-ART and two post-ART PBMC samples were obtained from each donor. This specimen consisted of unsorted PBMCs, obtained 1 year after starting antiretroviral therapy. The V gene is TRBV19, the J gene TRBJ2-5, with D possibly TRBD1 on 6 matching bases. The receptor was derived from a young man with HIV. The CDR3 here is CASSQGRSLPLGTQYF. In nucleotides, the CDR3 is TGTGCCAGTTCACAGGGACGGTCCTTACCCTTAGGGACCCAGTACTTC.